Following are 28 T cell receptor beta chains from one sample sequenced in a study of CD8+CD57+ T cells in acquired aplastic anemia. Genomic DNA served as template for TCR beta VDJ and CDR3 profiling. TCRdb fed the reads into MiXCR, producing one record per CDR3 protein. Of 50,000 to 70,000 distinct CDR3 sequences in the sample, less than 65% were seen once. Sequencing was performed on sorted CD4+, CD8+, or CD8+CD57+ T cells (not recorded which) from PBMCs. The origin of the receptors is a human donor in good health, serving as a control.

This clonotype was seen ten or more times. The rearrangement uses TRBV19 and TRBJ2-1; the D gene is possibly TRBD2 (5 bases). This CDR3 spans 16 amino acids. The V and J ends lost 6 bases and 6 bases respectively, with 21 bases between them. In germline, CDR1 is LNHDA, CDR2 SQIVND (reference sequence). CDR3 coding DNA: TGTGCCAGTAGCCCGGTTGATCGCGGGCCAATCAATGAGCAGTTCTTC. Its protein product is CASSPVDRGPINEQFF.

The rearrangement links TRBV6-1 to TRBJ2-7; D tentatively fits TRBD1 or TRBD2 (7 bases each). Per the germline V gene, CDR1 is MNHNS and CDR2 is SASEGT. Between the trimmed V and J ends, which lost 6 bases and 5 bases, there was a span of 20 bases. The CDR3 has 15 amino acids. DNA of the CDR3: TGTGCCAGCAGGCCCACAGGGACAGCGGGAAACGAGCAGTACTTC. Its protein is CASRPTGTAGNEQYF.

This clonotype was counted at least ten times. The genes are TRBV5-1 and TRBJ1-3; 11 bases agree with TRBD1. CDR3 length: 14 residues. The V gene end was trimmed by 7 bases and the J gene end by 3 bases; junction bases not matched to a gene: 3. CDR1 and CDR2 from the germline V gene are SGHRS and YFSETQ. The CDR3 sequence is CASRTGGHGNTIYF. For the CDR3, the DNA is TGCGCCAGCCGGACAGGGGGCCATGGAAACACCATATATTTT.

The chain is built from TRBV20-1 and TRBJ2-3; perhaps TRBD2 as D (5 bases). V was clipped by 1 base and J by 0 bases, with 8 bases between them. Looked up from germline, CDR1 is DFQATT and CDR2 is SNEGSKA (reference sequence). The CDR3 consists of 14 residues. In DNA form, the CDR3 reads TGCAGTGCTAGAGCGGGGATGAGCACAGATACGCAGTATTTT. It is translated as CSARAGMSTDTQYF.

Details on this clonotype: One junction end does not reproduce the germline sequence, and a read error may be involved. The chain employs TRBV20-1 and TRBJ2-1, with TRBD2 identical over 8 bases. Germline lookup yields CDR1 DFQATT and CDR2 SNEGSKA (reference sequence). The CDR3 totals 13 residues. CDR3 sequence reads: CGARGPAGDEQFF. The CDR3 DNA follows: TGCGGTGCTAGGGGACCAGCGGGAGATGAGCAGTTCTTC.

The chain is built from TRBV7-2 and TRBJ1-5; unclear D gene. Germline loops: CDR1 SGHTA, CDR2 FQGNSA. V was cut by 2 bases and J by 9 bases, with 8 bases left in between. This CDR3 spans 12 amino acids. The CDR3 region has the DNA TGTGCCAGCAGCTTAAACTCCCCGCCCCAGCATTTT. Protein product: CASSLNSPPQHF.

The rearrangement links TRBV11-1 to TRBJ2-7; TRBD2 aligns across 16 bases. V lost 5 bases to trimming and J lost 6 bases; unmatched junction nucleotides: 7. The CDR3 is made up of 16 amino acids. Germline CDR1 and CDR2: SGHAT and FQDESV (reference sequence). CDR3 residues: CASSQPGLAGGREQYF. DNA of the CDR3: TGTGCCAGCAGCCAACCGGGACTAGCGGGAGGGCGCGAGCAGTACTTC.

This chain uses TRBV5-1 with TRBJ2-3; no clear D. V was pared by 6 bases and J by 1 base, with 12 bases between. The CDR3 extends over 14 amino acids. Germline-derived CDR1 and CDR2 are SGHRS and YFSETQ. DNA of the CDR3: TGCGCCAGCAATGTAGTGTCTGGCACAGATACGCAGTATTTT. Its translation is CASNVVSGTDTQYF.

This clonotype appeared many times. The CDR3 DNA follows: TGTGCCAGCAGCCCGACGAGGGGCGGCTCTAGCACAGATACGCAGTATTTT. Translating it yields CASSPTRGGSSTDTQYF. The chain recombines TRBV7-9 with TRBJ2-3, with D perhaps assigned TRBD1 or TRBD2 (5 bases each). CDR1 and CDR2 (germline): SEHNR, FQNEAQ (reference sequence). Trimming removed 5 bases at V and 0 bases at J, with 18 bases between. CDR3 size: 17 residues.

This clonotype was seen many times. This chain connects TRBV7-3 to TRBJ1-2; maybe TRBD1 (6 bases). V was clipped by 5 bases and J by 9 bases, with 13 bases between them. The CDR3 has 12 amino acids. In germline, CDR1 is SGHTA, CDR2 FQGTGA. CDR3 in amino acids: CASSPGTGSYTF. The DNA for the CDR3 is TGTGCCAGCAGCCCCGGCACAGGGAGCTACACCTTC.

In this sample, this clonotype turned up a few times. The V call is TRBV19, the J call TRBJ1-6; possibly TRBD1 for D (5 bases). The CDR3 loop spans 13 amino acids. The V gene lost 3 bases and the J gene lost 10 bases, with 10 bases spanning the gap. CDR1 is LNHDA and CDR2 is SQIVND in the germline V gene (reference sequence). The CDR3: CASSIKGDSPLHF. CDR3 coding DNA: TGTGCCAGTAGTATCAAAGGGGACTCACCCCTCCACTTT.

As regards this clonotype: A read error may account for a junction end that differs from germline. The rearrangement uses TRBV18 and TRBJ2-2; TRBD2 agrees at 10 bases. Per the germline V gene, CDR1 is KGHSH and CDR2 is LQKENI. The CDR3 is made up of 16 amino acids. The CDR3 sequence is CASSPSGRANTGELLF. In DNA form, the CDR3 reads TGTGCCAGCTCACCCAGCGGGAGGGCGAACACCGGGGAGCTGCTTTTT.

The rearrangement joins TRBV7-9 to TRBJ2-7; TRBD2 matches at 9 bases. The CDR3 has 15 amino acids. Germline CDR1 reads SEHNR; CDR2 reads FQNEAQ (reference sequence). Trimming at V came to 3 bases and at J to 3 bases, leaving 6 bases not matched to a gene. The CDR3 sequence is CASSLVSTSGYEQYF. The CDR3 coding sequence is TGTGCCAGCAGCTTGGTTTCGACTAGCGGCTACGAGCAGTACTTC.

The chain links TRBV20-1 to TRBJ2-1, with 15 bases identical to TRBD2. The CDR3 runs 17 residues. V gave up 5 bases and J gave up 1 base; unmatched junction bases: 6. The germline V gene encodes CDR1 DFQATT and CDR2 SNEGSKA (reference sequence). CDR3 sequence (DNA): TGCAGTGCTGGAGGACTAGCGGGAGGGCCGTCCTACAATGAGCAGTTCTTC. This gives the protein CSAGGLAGGPSYNEQFF.

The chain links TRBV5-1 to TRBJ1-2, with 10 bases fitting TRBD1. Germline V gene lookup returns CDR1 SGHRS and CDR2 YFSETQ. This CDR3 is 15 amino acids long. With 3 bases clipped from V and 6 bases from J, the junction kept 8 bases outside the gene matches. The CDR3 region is CASSWGQGRTNGYTF. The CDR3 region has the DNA TGCGCCAGCAGCTGGGGACAGGGGAGAACGAATGGCTACACCTTC.

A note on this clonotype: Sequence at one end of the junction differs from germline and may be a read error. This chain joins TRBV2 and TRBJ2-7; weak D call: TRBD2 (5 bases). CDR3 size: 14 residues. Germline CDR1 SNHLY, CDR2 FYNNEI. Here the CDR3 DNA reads TGTGCCAGCACTGAAGGAACCGGGGTCTACGAGCAGTACTTC. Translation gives CASTEGTGVYEQYF.

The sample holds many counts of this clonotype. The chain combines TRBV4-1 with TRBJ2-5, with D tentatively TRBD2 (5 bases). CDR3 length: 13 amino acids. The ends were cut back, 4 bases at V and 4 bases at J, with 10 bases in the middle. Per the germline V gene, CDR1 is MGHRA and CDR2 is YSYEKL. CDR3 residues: CASSPSSRETQYF. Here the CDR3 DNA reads TGCGCCAGCAGCCCATCTAGCCGAGAGACCCAGTACTTC.

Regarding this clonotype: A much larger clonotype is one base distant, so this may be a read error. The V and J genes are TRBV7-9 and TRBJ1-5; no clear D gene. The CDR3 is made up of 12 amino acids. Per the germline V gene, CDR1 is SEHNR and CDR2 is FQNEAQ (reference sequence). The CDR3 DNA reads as TGTGCCAGCAGCTTCCCAGATCAGCCCCAGCGTTTT. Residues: CASSFPDQPQRF.

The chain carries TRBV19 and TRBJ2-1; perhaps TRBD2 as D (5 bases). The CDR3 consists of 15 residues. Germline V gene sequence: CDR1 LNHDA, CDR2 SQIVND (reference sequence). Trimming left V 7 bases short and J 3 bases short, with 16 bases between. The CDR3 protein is CASMERTSIYNEQFF. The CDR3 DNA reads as TGTGCCAGTATGGAGAGGACTTCAATCTACAATGAGCAGTTCTTC. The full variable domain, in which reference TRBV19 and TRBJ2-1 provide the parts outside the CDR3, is DGGITQSPKYLFRKEGQNVTLSCEQNLNHDAMYWYRQDPGQGLRLIYYSQIVNDFQKGDIAEGYSVSREKKESFPLTVTSAQKNPTAFYLCASMERTSIYNEQFFGPGTRLTVL.

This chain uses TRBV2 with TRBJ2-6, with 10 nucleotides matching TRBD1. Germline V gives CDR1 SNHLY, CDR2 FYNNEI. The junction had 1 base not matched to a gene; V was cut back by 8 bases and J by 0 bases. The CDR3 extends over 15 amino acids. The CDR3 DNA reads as TGTGCCAGCGGGACAGGGGCCTCTGGGGCCAACGTCCTGACTTTC. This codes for CASGTGASGANVLTF.

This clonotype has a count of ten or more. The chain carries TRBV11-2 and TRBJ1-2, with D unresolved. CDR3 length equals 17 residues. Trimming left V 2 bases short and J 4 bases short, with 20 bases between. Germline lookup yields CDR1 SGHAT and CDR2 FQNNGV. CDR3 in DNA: TGTGCCAGCAGCTTATTCCTTTCCGTCCCGGGAGGCTATGGCTACACCTTC. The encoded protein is CASSLFLSVPGGYGYTF.

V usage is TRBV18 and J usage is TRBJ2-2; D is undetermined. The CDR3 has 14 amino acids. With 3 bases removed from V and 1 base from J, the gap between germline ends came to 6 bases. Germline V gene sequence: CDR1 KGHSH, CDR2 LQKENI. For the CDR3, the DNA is TGTGCCAGCTCACCCGACGGGAACACCGGGGAGCTGTTTTTT. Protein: CASSPDGNTGELFF.

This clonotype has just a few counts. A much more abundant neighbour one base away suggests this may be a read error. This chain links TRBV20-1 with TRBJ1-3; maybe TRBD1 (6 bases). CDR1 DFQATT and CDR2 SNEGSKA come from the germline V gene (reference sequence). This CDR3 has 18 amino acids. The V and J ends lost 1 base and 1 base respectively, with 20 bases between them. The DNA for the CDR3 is TGCAGTGCTAGAGGCCCCGTCCTAATACAGGGTTCTGGAAACACCATATATTTT. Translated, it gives CSARGPVLIQGSGNTIYF.

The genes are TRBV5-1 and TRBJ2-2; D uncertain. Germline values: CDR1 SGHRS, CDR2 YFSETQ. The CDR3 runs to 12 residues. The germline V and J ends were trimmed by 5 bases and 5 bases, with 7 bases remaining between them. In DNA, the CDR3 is TGCGCCAGCAGGCGGAGAACCGGGGAGCTGTTTTTT. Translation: CASRRRTGELFF.

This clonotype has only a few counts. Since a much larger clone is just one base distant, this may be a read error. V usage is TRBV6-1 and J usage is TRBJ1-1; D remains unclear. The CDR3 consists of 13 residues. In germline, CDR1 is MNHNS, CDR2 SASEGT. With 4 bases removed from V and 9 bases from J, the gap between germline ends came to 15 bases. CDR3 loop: CASSGLGAIKAFF. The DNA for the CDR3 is TGTGCCAGCAGTGGACTGGGCGCGATAAAAGCTTTCTTT.

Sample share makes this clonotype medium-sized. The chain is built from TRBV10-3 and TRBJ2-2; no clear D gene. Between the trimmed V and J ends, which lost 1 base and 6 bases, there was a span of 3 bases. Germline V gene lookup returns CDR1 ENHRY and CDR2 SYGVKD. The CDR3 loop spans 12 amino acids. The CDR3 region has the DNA TGTGCCATCAGTGAGTTGGCCGGGGAGCTGTTTTTT. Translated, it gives CAISELAGELFF.

CDR3 sequence: CASSYVWADTQYF. CDR3 nucleotide sequence: TGTGCCAGCAGCTATGTCTGGGCAGATACGCAGTATTTT. The rearrangement joins TRBV7-9 to TRBJ2-3; no reliable D call. V gave up 4 bases and J gave up 4 bases, with 9 bases separating them. CDR1 is SEHNR and CDR2 is FQNEAQ in the germline V gene (reference sequence). This CDR3 contains 13 residues.

CDR3: CATSRDDEQGHTGELFF. CDR3 sequence (DNA): TGTGCCACCAGCAGAGATGACGAGCAGGGGCACACCGGGGAGCTGTTTTTT. The chain couples TRBV15 to TRBJ2-2, with a possible D match to TRBD1 (6 bases). CDR1 and CDR2 (germline): LNHNV, YYDKDF (reference sequence). Trimming took 0 bases from V and 3 from J, leaving 14 bases between them. The CDR3 consists of 17 residues.